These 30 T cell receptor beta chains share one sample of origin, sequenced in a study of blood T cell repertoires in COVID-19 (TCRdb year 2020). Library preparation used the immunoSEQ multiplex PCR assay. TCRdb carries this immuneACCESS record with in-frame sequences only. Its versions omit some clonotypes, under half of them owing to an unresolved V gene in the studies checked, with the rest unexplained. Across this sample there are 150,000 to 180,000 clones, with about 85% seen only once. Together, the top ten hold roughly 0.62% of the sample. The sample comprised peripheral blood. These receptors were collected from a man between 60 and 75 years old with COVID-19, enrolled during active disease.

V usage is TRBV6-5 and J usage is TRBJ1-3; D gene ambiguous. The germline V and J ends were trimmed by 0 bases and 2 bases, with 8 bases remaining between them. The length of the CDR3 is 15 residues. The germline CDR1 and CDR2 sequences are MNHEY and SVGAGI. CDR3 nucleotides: TGTGCCAGCAGTTACTCGACGGGAACTGGAAACACCATATATTTT. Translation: CASSYSTGTGNTIYF.

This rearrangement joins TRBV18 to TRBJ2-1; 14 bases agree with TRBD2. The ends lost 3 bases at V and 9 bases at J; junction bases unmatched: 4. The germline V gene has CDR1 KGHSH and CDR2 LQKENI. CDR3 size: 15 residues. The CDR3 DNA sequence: TGTGCCAGCTCACCGACTAGCGGGGGGGCAGGTGAGCAGTTCTTC. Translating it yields CASSPTSGGAGEQFF.

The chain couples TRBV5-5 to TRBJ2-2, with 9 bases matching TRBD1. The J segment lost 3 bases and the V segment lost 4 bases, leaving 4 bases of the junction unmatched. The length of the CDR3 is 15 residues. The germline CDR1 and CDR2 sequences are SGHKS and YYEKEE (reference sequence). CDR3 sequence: CASSPRTGDTGELFF. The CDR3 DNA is TGTGCCAGCAGCCCCCGGACAGGGGACACCGGGGAGCTGTTTTTT.

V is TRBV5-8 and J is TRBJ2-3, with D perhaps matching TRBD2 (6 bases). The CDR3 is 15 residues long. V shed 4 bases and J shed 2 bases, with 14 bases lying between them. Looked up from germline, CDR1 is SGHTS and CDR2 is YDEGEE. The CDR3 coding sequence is TGTGCCAGCAGCCCGTACGGGGGTGCCACAGATACGCAGTATTTT. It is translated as CASSPYGGATDTQYF.

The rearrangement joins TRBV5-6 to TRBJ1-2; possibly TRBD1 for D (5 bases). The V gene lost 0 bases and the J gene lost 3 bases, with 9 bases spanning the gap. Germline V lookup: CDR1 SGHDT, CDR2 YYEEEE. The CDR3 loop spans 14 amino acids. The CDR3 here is CASSLGQLYYGYTF. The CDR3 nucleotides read TGTGCCAGCAGCTTGGGACAGCTGTACTATGGCTACACCTTC.

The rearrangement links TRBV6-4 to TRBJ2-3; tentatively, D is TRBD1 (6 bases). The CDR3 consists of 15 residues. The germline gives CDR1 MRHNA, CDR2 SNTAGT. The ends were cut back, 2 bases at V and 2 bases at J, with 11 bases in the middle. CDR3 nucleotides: TGTGCCAGCAGTGACCCCGGGACATCCACAGATACGCAGTATTTT. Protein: CASSDPGTSTDTQYF.

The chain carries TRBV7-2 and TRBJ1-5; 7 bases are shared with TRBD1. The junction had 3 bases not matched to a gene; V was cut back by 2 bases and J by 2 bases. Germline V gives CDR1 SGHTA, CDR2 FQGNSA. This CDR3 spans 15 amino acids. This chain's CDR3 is CASSLNRGGNQPQHF. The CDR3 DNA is TGTGCCAGCAGCTTAAACAGGGGCGGCAATCAGCCCCAGCATTTT. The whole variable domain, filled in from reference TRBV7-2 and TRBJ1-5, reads GAGVSQSPSNKVTEKGKDVELRCDPISGHTALYWYRQSLGQGLEFLIYFQGNSAPDKSGLPSDRFSAERTGGSVSTLTIQRTQQEDSAVYLCASSLNRGGNQPQHFGDGTRLSIL.

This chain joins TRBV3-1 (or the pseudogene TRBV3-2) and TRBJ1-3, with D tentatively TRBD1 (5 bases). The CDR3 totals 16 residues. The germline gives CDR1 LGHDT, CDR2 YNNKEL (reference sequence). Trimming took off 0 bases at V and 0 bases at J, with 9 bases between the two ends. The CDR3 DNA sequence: TGTGCCAGCAGCCAAGAAGCAGGGAACTCTGGAAACACCATATATTTT. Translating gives CASSQEAGNSGNTIYF.

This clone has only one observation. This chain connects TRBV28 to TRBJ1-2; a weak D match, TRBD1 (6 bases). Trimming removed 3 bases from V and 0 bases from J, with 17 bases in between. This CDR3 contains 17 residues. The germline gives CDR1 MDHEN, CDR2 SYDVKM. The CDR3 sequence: CASSFSPIAGANYGYTF. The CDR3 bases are TGTGCCAGCAGTTTTTCCCCTATCGCAGGGGCTAACTATGGCTACACCTTC.

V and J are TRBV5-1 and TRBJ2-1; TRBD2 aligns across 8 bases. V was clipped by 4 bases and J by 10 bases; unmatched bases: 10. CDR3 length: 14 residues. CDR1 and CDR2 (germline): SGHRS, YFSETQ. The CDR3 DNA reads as TGCGCCAGCAGCCTGACCTCGGGGGGGGTCGAGCAGTTCTTC. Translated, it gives CASSLTSGGVEQFF.

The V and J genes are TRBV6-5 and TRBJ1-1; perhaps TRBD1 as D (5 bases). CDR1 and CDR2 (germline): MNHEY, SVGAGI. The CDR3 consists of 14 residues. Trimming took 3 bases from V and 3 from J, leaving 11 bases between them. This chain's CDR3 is CASSYVGADTEAFF. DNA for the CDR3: TGTGCCAGCAGTTATGTTGGGGCGGACACTGAAGCTTTCTTT.

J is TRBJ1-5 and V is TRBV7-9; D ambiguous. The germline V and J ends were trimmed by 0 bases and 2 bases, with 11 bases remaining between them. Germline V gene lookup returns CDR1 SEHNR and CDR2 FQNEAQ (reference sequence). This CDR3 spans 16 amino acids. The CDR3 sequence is CASSLAGGSRNQPQHF. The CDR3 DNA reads TGTGCCAGCAGCTTAGCAGGAGGGTCCCGCAATCAGCCCCAGCATTTT. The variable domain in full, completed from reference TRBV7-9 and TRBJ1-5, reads DTGVSQNPRHKITKRGQNVTFRCDPISEHNRLYWYRQTLGQGPEFLTYFQNEAQLEKSRLLSDRFSAERPKGSFSTLEIQRTEQGDSAMYLCASSLAGGSRNQPQHFGDGTRLSIL.

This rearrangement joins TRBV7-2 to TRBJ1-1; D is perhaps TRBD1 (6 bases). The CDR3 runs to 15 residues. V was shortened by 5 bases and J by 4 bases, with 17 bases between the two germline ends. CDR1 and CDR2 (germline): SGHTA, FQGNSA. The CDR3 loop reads CASSPYTGLGTEAFF. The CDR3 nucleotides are TGTGCCAGCAGCCCCTACACAGGGCTGGGCACTGAAGCTTTCTTT.

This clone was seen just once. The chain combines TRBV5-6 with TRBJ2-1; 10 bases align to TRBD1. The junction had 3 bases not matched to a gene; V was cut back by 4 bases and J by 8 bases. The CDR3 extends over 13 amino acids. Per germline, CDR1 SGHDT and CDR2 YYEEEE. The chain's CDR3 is CASSRDRGHEQFF. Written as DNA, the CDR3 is TGTGCCAGCAGCCGGGACAGGGGCCATGAGCAGTTCTTC.

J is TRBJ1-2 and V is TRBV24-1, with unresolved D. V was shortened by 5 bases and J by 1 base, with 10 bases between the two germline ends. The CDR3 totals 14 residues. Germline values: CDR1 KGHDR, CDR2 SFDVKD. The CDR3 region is CATSAATLNYGYTF. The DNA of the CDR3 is TGTGCCACCAGTGCCGCAACTCTTAACTATGGCTACACCTTC.

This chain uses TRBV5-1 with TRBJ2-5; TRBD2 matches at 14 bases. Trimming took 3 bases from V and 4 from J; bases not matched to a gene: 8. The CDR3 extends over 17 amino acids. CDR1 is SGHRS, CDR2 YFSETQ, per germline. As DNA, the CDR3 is TGCGCCAGCAGCTCGCAGACTAGCGGGAGGGCCAGAGAGACCCAGTACTTC. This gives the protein CASSSQTSGRARETQYF.

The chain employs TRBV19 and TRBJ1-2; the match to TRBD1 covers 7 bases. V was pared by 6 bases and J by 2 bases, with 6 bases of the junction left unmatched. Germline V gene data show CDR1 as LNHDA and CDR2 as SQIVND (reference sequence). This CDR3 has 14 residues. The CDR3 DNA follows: TGTGCCAGTAGCCCCGCAGGGGGAAACTATGGCTACACCTTC. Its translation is CASSPAGGNYGYTF.

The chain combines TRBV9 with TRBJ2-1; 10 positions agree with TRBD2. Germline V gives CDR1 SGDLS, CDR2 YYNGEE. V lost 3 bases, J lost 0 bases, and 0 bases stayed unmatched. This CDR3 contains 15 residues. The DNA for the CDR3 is TGTGCCAGCAGCGGACTAGCGGGCTCCTACAATGAGCAGTTCTTC. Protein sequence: CASSGLAGSYNEQFF.

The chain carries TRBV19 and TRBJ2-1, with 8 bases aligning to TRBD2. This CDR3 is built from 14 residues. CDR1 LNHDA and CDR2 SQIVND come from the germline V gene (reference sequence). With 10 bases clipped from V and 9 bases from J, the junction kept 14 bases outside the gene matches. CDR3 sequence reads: CATTRTSIVSEQFF. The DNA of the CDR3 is TGTGCCACCACGCGGACTAGCATTGTCAGTGAGCAGTTCTTC.

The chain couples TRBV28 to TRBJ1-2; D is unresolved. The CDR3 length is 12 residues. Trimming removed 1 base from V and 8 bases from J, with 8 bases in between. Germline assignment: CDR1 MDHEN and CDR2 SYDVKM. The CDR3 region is CASSLLGGGYTF. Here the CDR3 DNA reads TGTGCCAGCAGTTTATTAGGAGGCGGCTACACCTTC.

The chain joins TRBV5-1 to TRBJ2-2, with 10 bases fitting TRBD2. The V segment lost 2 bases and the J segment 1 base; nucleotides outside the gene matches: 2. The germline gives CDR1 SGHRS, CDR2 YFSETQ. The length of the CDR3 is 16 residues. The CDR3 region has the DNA TGCGCCAGCAGCTTCCTAGCGGGAGAGAACACCGGGGAGCTGTTTTTT. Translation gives CASSFLAGENTGELFF.

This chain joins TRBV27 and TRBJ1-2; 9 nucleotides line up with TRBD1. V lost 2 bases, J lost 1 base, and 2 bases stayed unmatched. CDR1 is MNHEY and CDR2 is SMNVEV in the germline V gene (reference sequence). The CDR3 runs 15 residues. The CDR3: CASSLAGQGNYGYTF. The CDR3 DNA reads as TGTGCCAGCAGTTTAGCGGGACAGGGTAACTATGGCTACACCTTC.

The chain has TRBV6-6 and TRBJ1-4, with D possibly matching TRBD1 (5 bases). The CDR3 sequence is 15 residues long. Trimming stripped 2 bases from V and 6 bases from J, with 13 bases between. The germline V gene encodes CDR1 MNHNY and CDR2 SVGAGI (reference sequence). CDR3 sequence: CASSYSRGRDEKLFF. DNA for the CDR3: TGTGCCAGCAGTTACAGTAGGGGCCGGGATGAAAAACTGTTTTTT.

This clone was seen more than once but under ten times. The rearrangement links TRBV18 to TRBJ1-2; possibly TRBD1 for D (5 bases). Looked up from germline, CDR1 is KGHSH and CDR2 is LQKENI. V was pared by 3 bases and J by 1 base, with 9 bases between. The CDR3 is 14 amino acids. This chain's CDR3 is CASSPDKGNYGYTF. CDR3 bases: TGTGCCAGCTCACCGGACAAGGGTAACTATGGCTACACCTTC.

CDR3 loop: CASSMYEGQPQHF. CDR3 bases: TGTGCCAGTAGTATGTACGAGGGACAGCCCCAGCATTTT. This chain joins TRBV19 and TRBJ1-5; D is unclear. Germline V CDR1 and CDR2: LNHDA, SQIVND (reference sequence). The CDR3 length is 13 residues. The germline V and J ends were trimmed by 3 bases and 7 bases, with 10 bases remaining between them. Combining the CDR3 with reference TRBV19 and TRBJ1-5 gives the whole variable domain DGGITQSPKYLFRKEGQNVTLSCEQNLNHDAMYWYRQDPGQGLRLIYYSQIVNDFQKGDIAEGYSVSREKKESFPLTVTSAQKNPTAFYLCASSMYEGQPQHFGDGTRLSIL.

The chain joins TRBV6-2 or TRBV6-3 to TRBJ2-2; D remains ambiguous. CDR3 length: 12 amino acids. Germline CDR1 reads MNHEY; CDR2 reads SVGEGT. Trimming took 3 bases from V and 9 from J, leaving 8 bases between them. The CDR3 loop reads CASSYVIRELFF. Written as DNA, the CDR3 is TGTGCCAGCAGTTATGTAATCCGGGAGCTGTTTTTT.

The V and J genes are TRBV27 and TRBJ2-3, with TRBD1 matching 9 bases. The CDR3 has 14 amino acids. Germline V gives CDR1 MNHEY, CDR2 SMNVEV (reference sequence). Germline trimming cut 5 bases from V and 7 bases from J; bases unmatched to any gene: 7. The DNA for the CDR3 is TGTGCCAGCAGTCTGGGACAGGGAGAGAATACGCAGTATTTT. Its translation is CASSLGQGENTQYF.

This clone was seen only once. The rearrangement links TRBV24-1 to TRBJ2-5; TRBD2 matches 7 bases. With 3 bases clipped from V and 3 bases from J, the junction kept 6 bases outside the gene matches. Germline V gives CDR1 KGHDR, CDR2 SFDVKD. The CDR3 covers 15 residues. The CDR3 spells CATSDAGLMEETQYF. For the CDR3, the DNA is TGTGCCACCAGTGATGCGGGACTAATGGAAGAGACCCAGTACTTC.

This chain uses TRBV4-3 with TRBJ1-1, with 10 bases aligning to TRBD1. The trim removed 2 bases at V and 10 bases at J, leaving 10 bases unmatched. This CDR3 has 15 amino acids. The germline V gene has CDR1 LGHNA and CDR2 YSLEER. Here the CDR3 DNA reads TGCGCCAGCAGCCAACACGAGACAGGGGGCGAGGTAGCTTTCTTT. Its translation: CASSQHETGGEVAFF.

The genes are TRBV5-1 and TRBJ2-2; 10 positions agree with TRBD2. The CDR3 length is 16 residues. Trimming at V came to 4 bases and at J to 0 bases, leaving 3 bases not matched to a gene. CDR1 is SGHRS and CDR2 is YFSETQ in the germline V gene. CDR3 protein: CASSHTSGTNTGELFF. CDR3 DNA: TGCGCCAGCAGCCATACTAGCGGGACGAACACCGGGGAGCTGTTTTTT.